This T cell receptor beta chain was found in a study of T cell responses to AZD1222 COVID-19 vaccine. Study outcomes and limitations: Most donors were white British and more were female, and clonal diversity was possibly underestimated. Only after the peak T cell response were repertoires sampled. CD4 TCRs linked to vaccination spanned spike, dominating at 160-218 and 743-854.

Concerning this clone itself: Its antigen is as yet unknown.

Sequencing used immunoSEQ multiplex PCR; TCRdb keeps in-frame clones, though not all of them. The sample has about 120,000 clones, 87% seen once. The CDR3 consists of 17 residues. CDR1 is SGHNT and CDR2 is YYREEE in the germline V gene (reference sequence). The V and J ends lost 3 bases and 2 bases, in that order; junction bases with no gene match: 8. The chain couples TRBV5-4 to TRBJ1-4, with 9 bases fitting TRBD1. The sequence was obtained from an adult in good health. Sequences were derived from peripheral blood, sampled on day 0 of AZD1222 vaccination. For the CDR3, the DNA is TGTGCCAGCAGCTCGGGACAGGGAGGTGGCACTAATGAAAAACTGTTTTTT. It yields the protein CASSSGQGGGTNEKLFF.